This T cell receptor (beta chain) was identified in a study of T-cell reconstitution after alpha-beta-depleted transplantation in children. Study results and limitations: T-cell counts and diversity were attributed mostly to newly produced T cells one year after transplant. The study traced high day-60 TCRbeta diversity in some patients to surviving recipient T cells and thymic progenitors.

Germline V gene data show CDR1 as KGHDR and CDR2 as SFDVKD. V dropped 3 bases and J dropped 7; count of bases not matched to a gene: 7. CDR3 length equals 15 residues. It was with unique molecular identifiers that the TCRbeta library was prepared. TCRdb ran MiXCR on the PCR reads and lists one entry per CDR3 protein. The repertoire consists of more than 200,000 distinct CDR3 sequences, with roughly 23% occurring once and the leading ten covering about 2.6%. Regarding this clonotype: Its antigen is unidentified.

The material was PBMCs, obtained before TCRalphabeta/CD19-depleted stem cell transplant. V usage is TRBV24-1 and J usage is TRBJ2-5; TRBD1 aligns across 10 bases. The sequence was collected from a girl aged 2 to 10 with Fanconi anemia, due to receive a stem cell transplant. For the CDR3, the DNA is TGTGCCACCAGTGATCCGGGACAGGGGCAGTTGACCCAGTACTTC. Its translation is CATSDPGQGQLTQYF.